Described below is a single T cell receptor (beta chain) sequence and its context. Its specific antigen is unknown. Base qualities were left out, and no much larger clone turns up one base away. The V and J ends are trimmed by 6 bases and 1 base, leaving 13 bases between them. Counted from cysteine to phenylalanine, this CDR3 has 14 amino acids. CDR3 DNA only is kept here, 42 bases in frame from base 1. Reading the germline V gene gives CDR1 SNHLY and CDR2 FYNNEI. The source of the sample is a study of blood T cell repertoires in COVID-19 (dated by TCRdb to 2019 to 2021). For the wider study: Samples covering the acute and convalescent phases of COVID-19 were provided by collaborators in the United States, Italy and Spain. HLA class I and class II types, where available, came from metadata supplied by the sample provider rather than from assay-based typing. The material from the prospective study consisted of cDNA or gDNA derived from T cells, B-cell-depleted T cells, or PBMCs. Subjects who had been exposed to COVID-19, were actively infected with it, or had recovered from it provided the deeply sampled blood TCRbeta repertoires that made up the dataset. The repertoires were released in a freely available public database meant as a resource for research on the immune response to SARS-CoV-2. The samples were drawn from the first 160 participants of the ongoing ImmuneRACE study and from 1,254 subjects provided by 6 global collaborators. A de-identified subject ID, COVID-19 status, age in years and sex were almost always included in the sample metadata.

Broader findings and caveats from the paper: The quantity of clinical and demographic metadata differed by source and by participant and was supplied without curation.

The collaborating institutions used their own protocols to collect whole blood in K2EDTA tubes. Collaborator samples were shipped for TCRbeta analysis as frozen whole blood, isolated PBMCs, or DNA extracted from either sample type. TCRbeta CDR3 regions were amplified from genomic DNA by means of the immunoSEQ Assay, a bias-controlled multiplex PCR. The study's own analysis went as follows. The number of nucleated cells in each sample was estimated from the amplification of reference gene primers within the assay. To quantify the absolute abundance of each unique TCRbeta CDR3 rearrangement, sequence reads were collapsed and filtered. For each sample, productive Simpson clonality was calculated by taking the square root of Simpson's diversity index across productive rearrangements. What TCRdb holds here is the immuneACCESS table cut down to in-frame rearrangements. Part of the clones is not present; checked against another copy, under half of the missing clones reflect an unresolved V gene, and the others are unexplained. V and J calls and clone size come straight from that table; D and trimming were deduced from the DNA. Within this sample are tens of thousands of clones, with roughly nine tenths of them counted one time only. The ten largest clones take up roughly a tenth of the sample.

The sequenced material came from peripheral blood. The chain is made from TRBV2 and TRBJ2-7; TRBD1 could be the D gene, as 5 bases match. The sequence came from a man between 60 and 75 years old with acute or convalescent COVID-19. The CDR3 region: CASRSARGSYEQYF. The DNA sequence is TGTGCCAGCAGGAGCGCAAGGGGATCCTACGAGCAGTACTTC.